This entry describes one T cell receptor (beta chain). Deletions cut 5 bases from V and 2 bases from J, with 14 bases between. The CDR3 runs 15 residues. Germline values: CDR1 SSHAT, CDR2 FNYEAQ (reference sequence). The sample comes from a study of blood T cell repertoires in COVID-19. Clones were read by immunoSEQ multiplex PCR, and TCRdb kept only the in-frame ones, dropping some. Here the sample spans approximately 210,000 clones, approximately 82% being singletons. The genes are TRBV7-7 and TRBJ2-3, with TRBD2 as a possible D gene (6 bases). Sample: peripheral blood. This TCR came from a woman in her forties or fifties with acute or convalescent COVID-19. The CDR3 loop reads CASSPLEGATDTQYF. The CDR3 DNA follows: TGTGCCAGCAGCCCTTTGGAGGGCGCCACAGATACGCAGTATTTT. The whole variable domain, filled in from reference TRBV7-7 and TRBJ2-3, reads GAGVSQSPRYKVTKRGQDVTLRCDPISSHATLYWYQQALGQGPEFLTYFNYEAQPDKSGLPSDRFSAERPEGSISTLTIQRTEQRDSAMYRCASSPLEGATDTQYFGPGTRLTVL.